A selection of T cell receptor beta chains follows, all from one sample in a study of T-cell memory formation after mild COVID-19. TCRdb fed the 5' RACE reads into MiXCR, producing one record per CDR3 protein. The sample holds 450,000 to 700,000 distinct CDR3 sequences; 15% to 20% are singletons and the top ten take approximately 12%. The sequencing sample was made of PBMCs or a T cell subset sorted from them (not recorded which). The receptors derive from an adult woman who had mild COVID-19 (a few samples of this study predate the infection). Cell type and time point are not known. Both conserved end residues are part of each CDR3. The D gene is left open where the match is weak. Clone size is shown for a subset of rows, as once, few, many or a class of expanded clone.

NA,NA,TRBV14,13,CASSHLARPEQFF
NA,NA,TRBV4-1,14,CASSQYQANTEAFF
NA,NA,TRBV12-5,16,CASALSGARTNTEAFF
TRBD1,NA,TRBV3-1,15,CASSQTTGTGAGYTF
NA,few,TRBV6-5,12,CASSSIGEKLFF
NA,few,TRBV7-2,14,CASSLSRRGDTQYF
TRBD1,NA,TRBV12-3/TRBV12-4,13,CASSPTGEQTQYF
TRBD2,many,TRBV7-2,15,CASSLGGRAKVEQFF
TRBD1,few,TRBV18,13,CASSSGTDNEQFF
TRBD1,once,TRBV7-3,13,CASSPGGAGTQYF
NA,many,TRBV12-3/TRBV12-4,14,CASSFPTAPSTIYF
TRBD1,NA,TRBV7-9,17,CASSPTGQSSYNSPLHF
NA,NA,TRBV2,13,CASVPLPLNEQFF
NA,NA,TRBV4-1,16,CASSQDLTGITGELFF
NA,NA,TRBV7-8,14,CASSLAPGDYGYTF
NA,NA,TRBV24-1,13,CATSDPNADGYTF
TRBD2,few,TRBV27,15,CASSPSGATTYEQYF
NA,few,TRBV7-8,14,CASSSGGVSTEAFF
NA,NA,TRBV3-1,16,CASSQEGGLGLNIQYF
NA,NA,TRBV11-2,13,CASSQDRSSEQFF
TRBD1,few,TRBV29-1,18,CSLESSGTGRYSNQPQHF
TRBD1,few,TRBV5-1,18,CASSRRTGARLGTYEQYF
NA,NA,TRBV7-3,15,CASSPVGGTVNEQYF
NA,few,TRBV5-1,15,CASLSGQSSYNEQFF
NA,NA,TRBV10-3,15,CAISDQTPLNTEAFF
TRBD1,few,TRBV5-5,14,CASSYPGTEEKLFF
NA,few,TRBV20-1,13,CSADPGQLYGYTF
NA,few,TRBV24-1,14,CATDSGRGEETQYF
NA,few,TRBV29-1,13,CSVEGDPNTEAFF
NA,few,TRBV5-1,14,CASSLTVAAETQYF
NA,few,TRBV7-9,14,CASSLSQGITEAFF
TRBD2,few,TRBV6-2/TRBV6-3,16,CASSHGLAGPDYEQYF
NA,NA,TRBV4-2,14,CASSQAGITDTQYF
TRBD1,NA,TRBV18,16,CASSPPGQGSHSPLHF
NA,NA,TRBV20-1,13,CSARTDRDYEQYF
NA,many,TRBV27,11,CASSYAGELFF
TRBD1,many,TRBV7-9,15,CASSLAGRQGPEQYF
NA,NA,TRBV7-2,14,CASSPRTGKDTQYF
TRBD2,NA,TRBV7-2,15,CASSFIAGVRETQYF
NA,NA,TRBV12-3/TRBV12-4,12,CASSPRGGDSAF
NA,NA,TRBV5-1,15,CASSSAWGAGYGYTF
TRBD1,NA,TRBV7-9,16,CASSEIQGQDRFGQYF
NA,many,TRBV6-5,16,CASSYSGIHTPNEQYF
NA,NA,TRBV7-8,14,CASSPRDGANVLTF
NA,few,TRBV5-6,16,CASSFFFPPAENIQYF
TRBD2,few,TRBV5-1,16,CASSPPRLADTGELFF
NA,few,TRBV4-3,17,CASSQDPVTSGANVLTF
TRBD1,few,TRBV29-1,19,CSVEGSGPGQGGTTYGYTF
TRBD2,NA,TRBV7-6,16,CASSFRLAGGSDTQYF
TRBD2,NA,TRBV5-1,15,CASSATGLATYEQYF
NA,NA,TRBV6-6,13,CASSFDWRETQYF
TRBD2,NA,TRBV12-3/TRBV12-4,13,CASSGGPGETQYF
TRBD2,NA,TRBV2,16,CASSEVAGLPYNEQFF
TRBD1,NA,TRBV10-3,14,CASRGQGANVGQFF
TRBD2,few,TRBV14,12,CASSQSGSLQFF
TRBD2,NA,TRBV20-1,17,CSARSGLAGGLSNEQFF
TRBD2,NA,TRBV7-8,15,CASNTPGGGINEQFF